Each of the 24 T cell receptor beta chains below was sequenced from the same sample in a study of cytomegalovirus exposure and HLA in healthy donors. The primer mix had 60 Vbeta and 13 Jbeta primers. The table came from immunoSEQ multiplex PCR; TCRdb's copy has only in-frame clones and leaves some out. The sample has 140,000 or so clones, approximately 80% seen once. The source material was PBMCs. The receptors stem from a man in his forties in good health and CMV-seronegative.

J is TRBJ2-7 and V is TRBV4-3; no definite D call. Germline CDR1 is LGHNA and CDR2 is YSLEER. The CDR3 length is 15 residues. V was trimmed by 0 bases and J by 2 bases, leaving 11 bases between them. The DNA for the CDR3 is TGCGCCAGCAGCCAAGATAGGAGTTTTACCTACGAGCAGTACTTC. It encodes CASSQDRSFTYEQYF.

The CDR3 sequence is CASSFRRGGKETQYF. The CDR3 DNA reads TGTGCCAGCAGCTTTAGGCGGGGGGGAAAAGAGACCCAGTACTTC. The chain uses TRBV7-2 and TRBJ2-5; the match to TRBD2 covers 9 bases. Germline CDR1 and CDR2: SGHTA and FQGNSA. V shed 3 bases, J shed 3 bases, and the junction held 5 bases outside the gene matches. CDR3 size: 15 residues.

This clone has only a few counts. This chain joins TRBV5-1 and TRBJ2-7; TRBD1 agrees at 9 bases. The CDR3 extends over 15 amino acids. The junction had 5 bases not matched to a gene; V was cut back by 4 bases and J by 0 bases. Germline V lookup: CDR1 SGHRS, CDR2 YFSETQ. The DNA for the CDR3 is TGCGCCAGCAGCCCGGGGACAGGGAGCTCCTACGAGCAGTACTTC. Its translation: CASSPGTGSSYEQYF.

J is TRBJ2-3 and V is TRBV5-4; TRBD2 agrees at 11 bases. Germline loops: CDR1 SGHNT, CDR2 YYREEE (reference sequence). Losses at the gene ends were 2 bases for V and 4 bases for J; bases not matched to a gene: 3. This CDR3 comprises 15 residues. The CDR3 is CASSFSGGAPDTQYF. In nucleotides, the CDR3 is TGTGCCAGCAGCTTTAGCGGGGGGGCCCCAGATACGCAGTATTTT.

This clone was seen once. This sequence joins TRBV6-6 and TRBJ1-2, with 7 bases lining up with TRBD1. This CDR3 has 13 amino acids. V trimming: 6 bases; J trimming: 2 bases; junction bases outside the gene matches: 3. CDR1 MNHNY and CDR2 SVGAGI come from the germline V gene (reference sequence). The DNA for the CDR3 is TGTGCCAGCAGCCCACAGGGGAACTATGGCTACACCTTC. This codes for CASSPQGNYGYTF.

This clone occurred a few times. This sequence joins TRBV7-6 and TRBJ2-7; 7 nucleotides align to TRBD1. Germline CDR1 reads SGHVS; CDR2 reads FNYEAQ. Unmatched junction bases numbered 16, after V lost 4 bases and J lost 4 bases. The CDR3 has 17 residues. The CDR3 reads CASSSSSATGSRYEQYF. The CDR3, as DNA: TGTGCCAGCAGCTCGAGTAGTGCGACAGGGTCTCGGTACGAGCAGTACTTC.

The chain uses TRBV2 and TRBJ2-7, with 8 bases identical to TRBD1. After removal of 1 base from V and 2 bases from J, the junction contained 4 bases not matched to a gene. Germline V gene data show CDR1 as SNHLY and CDR2 as FYNNEI. The CDR3 has 15 residues. The CDR3 sequence is CASSEGGRGPYEQYF. As DNA, the CDR3 is TGTGCCAGCAGTGAAGGTGGCAGGGGGCCCTACGAGCAGTACTTC. Combining the CDR3 with reference TRBV2 and TRBJ2-7 gives the whole variable domain EPEVTQTPSHQVTQMGQEVILRCVPISNHLYFYWYRQILGQKVEFLVSFYNNEISEKSEIFDDQFSVERPDGSNFTLKIRSTKLEDSAMYFCASSEGGRGPYEQYFGPGTRLTVT.

The gene calls are TRBV30 and TRBJ1-2; TRBD1 agrees at 8 bases. After removal of 0 bases from V and 3 bases from J, the junction contained 6 bases not matched to a gene. The CDR3 extends over 15 amino acids. Germline values: CDR1 GTSNPN, CDR2 SVGIG (reference sequence). CDR3 loop: CAWSVLTGGYYGYTF. In DNA form, the CDR3 reads TGTGCCTGGAGTGTACTAACAGGGGGGTACTATGGCTACACCTTC. Full variable domain (rest looked up from reference TRBV30 and TRBJ1-2): SQTIHQWPATLVQPVGSPLSLECTVEGTSNPNLYWYRQAAGRGLQLLFYSVGIGQISSEVPQNLSASRPQDRQFILSSKKLLLSDSGFYLCAWSVLTGGYYGYTFGSGTRLTVV.

This clone was counted only a few times. This chain links TRBV4-3 with TRBJ2-4, with D tentatively TRBD2 (6 bases). The V end lost 6 bases, the J end lost 1 base, and 16 bases lay between the germline ends. The CDR3 loop spans 16 amino acids. Germline V lookup: CDR1 LGHNA, CDR2 YSLEER. CDR3 sequence (DNA): TGCGCCAGCAGTCCGGGGAGGTTCGAGGCCAAAAACATTCAGTACTTC. Amino acid sequence: CASSPGRFEAKNIQYF.

This clone was counted only a few times. CDR3 coding DNA: TGTGCCAGCAGCCCTTCCTACAATGAGCAGTTCTTC. This encodes CASSPSYNEQFF. The chain couples TRBV9 to TRBJ2-1, with D uncertain. Between the trimmed V and J ends, which lost 4 bases and 1 base, there was a span of 3 bases. The CDR3 loop spans 12 amino acids. Germline V CDR1 and CDR2: SGDLS, YYNGEE.

This sequence joins TRBV13 and TRBJ1-4, with D perhaps TRBD1 (5 bases). V was pared by 3 bases and J by 3 bases, with 11 bases between. Germline CDR1 and CDR2: PRHDT and FYEKMQ (reference sequence). The CDR3 extends over 15 amino acids. The CDR3: CASSLSGAPNEKLFF. The CDR3 DNA is TGTGCCAGCAGCTTGAGCGGGGCGCCTAATGAAAAACTGTTTTTT. The variable domain in full, with the rest retrieved from reference TRBV13 and TRBJ1-4, is AAGVIQSPRHLIKEKRETATLKCYPIPRHDTVYWYQQGPGQDPQFLISFYEKMQSDKGSIPDRFSAQQFSDYHSELNMSSLELGDSALYFCASSLSGAPNEKLFFGSGTQLSVL.

The chain combines TRBV7-6 with TRBJ1-3; tentative D call: TRBD1 (5 bases). V lost 1 base and J 0 bases, leaving 13 bases between the germline ends. Looked up from germline, CDR1 is SGHVS and CDR2 is FNYEAQ. The CDR3 runs to 17 residues. Written as DNA, the CDR3 is TGTGCCAGCAGCTTAGTCTCTCAGGGTGGCTCTGGAAACACCATATATTTT. Its translation: CASSLVSQGGSGNTIYF.

The gene calls are TRBV5-5 and TRBJ1-1, with 8 bases identical to TRBD1. The V gene end was trimmed by 5 bases and the J gene end by 3 bases; junction bases not matched to a gene: 6. The CDR3 has 14 amino acids. The germline CDR1 and CDR2 sequences are SGHKS and YYEKEE (reference sequence). DNA of the CDR3: TGTGCCAGCAGGCAGGGGGCAGGGGACACTGAAGCTTTCTTT. Protein product: CASRQGAGDTEAFF. Filled out from reference TRBV5-5 and TRBJ1-1, the complete variable domain reads DAGVTQSPTHLIKTRGQQVTLRCSPISGHKSVSWYQQVLGQGPQFIFQYYEKEERGRGNFPDRFSARQFPNYSSELNVNALLLGDSALYLCASRQGAGDTEAFFGQGTRLTVV.

The chain recombines TRBV2 with TRBJ2-5; 7 nucleotides agree with TRBD2. The ends lost 6 bases at V and 4 bases at J; junction bases unmatched: 5. The CDR3 loop spans 13 amino acids. Germline lookup yields CDR1 SNHLY and CDR2 FYNNEI. The CDR3: CASSTWGGETQYF. CDR3 DNA sequence: TGTGCCAGCAGCACTTGGGGGGGAGAGACCCAGTACTTC. Filled out from reference TRBV2 and TRBJ2-5, the complete variable domain reads EPEVTQTPSHQVTQMGQEVILRCVPISNHLYFYWYRQILGQKVEFLVSFYNNEISEKSEIFDDQFSVERPDGSNFTLKIRSTKLEDSAMYFCASSTWGGETQYFGPGTRLLVL.

The V gene is TRBV5-4, the J gene TRBJ2-7; D might be TRBD2 (5 bases). V shed 2 bases and J shed 2 bases, with 8 bases lying between them. Germline values: CDR1 SGHNT, CDR2 YYREEE (reference sequence). The CDR3 has 13 amino acids. The CDR3 is CASSFGRAYEQYF. The CDR3 DNA is TGTGCCAGCAGCTTTGGGCGGGCCTACGAGCAGTACTTC.

This chain uses TRBV27 with TRBJ2-4, with 8 bases aligning to TRBD2. Per the germline V gene, CDR1 is MNHEY and CDR2 is SMNVEV (reference sequence). Trimming at V came to 6 bases and at J to 2 bases, leaving 9 bases not matched to a gene. The CDR3 loop spans 16 amino acids. The CDR3, as DNA: TGTGCCAGCAGCCCTTGGACTAGCCCCCCCAAAAACATTCAGTACTTC. This gives the protein CASSPWTSPPKNIQYF.

In its sample, this clone was seen once. The chain has TRBV28 and TRBJ2-3; TRBD2 agrees at 9 bases. Germline V gene lookup returns CDR1 MDHEN and CDR2 SYDVKM. The CDR3 is made up of 16 amino acids. V gave up 3 bases and J gave up 2 bases; unmatched junction bases: 6. The CDR3 nucleotides read TGTGCCAGCAGTTTGCAGACTAGCGGCCTCACAGATACGCAGTATTTT. Its translation is CASSLQTSGLTDTQYF.

This chain connects TRBV4-3 to TRBJ1-1; D is undetermined. Trimming pared 1 base from V and 0 bases from J, leaving 6 bases between. Germline CDR1 reads LGHNA; CDR2 reads YSLEER. The CDR3 loop spans 14 amino acids. CDR3 sequence (DNA): TGCGCCAGCAGCCAAGGGAGCTTGAACACTGAAGCTTTCTTT. It yields the protein CASSQGSLNTEAFF.

J is TRBJ2-1 and V is TRBV19; 9 bases are shared with TRBD1. The CDR3 runs to 16 residues. The trim removed 4 bases at V and 4 bases at J, leaving 8 bases unmatched. Germline V gives CDR1 LNHDA, CDR2 SQIVND (reference sequence). The CDR3 loop is CASSTTGTGPYNEQFF. DNA of the CDR3: TGTGCCAGTAGTACCACCGGGACAGGGCCTTACAATGAGCAGTTCTTC.

This sequence joins TRBV10-3 and TRBJ2-1, with TRBD2 matching over 9 bases. Losses at the gene ends were 4 bases for V and 10 bases for J; bases not matched to a gene: 14. CDR3 size: 16 residues. CDR1 and CDR2 from the germline V gene are ENHRY and SYGVKD. CDR3 residues: CAISGHVVAGAYEQFF. In nucleotides, the CDR3 is TGTGCCATCAGTGGCCATGTAGTAGCGGGAGCGTACGAGCAGTTCTTC.

Turning to this clone: It is unclear where the CDR3 begins or ends on the DNA, so no DNA is shown, and the CDR3 is as TCRdb lists it. The chain carries TRBV27 and TRBJ2-7; the table names TRBD2, a call not compared with the DNA. The CDR3 has 15 amino acids, counting both end residues. Germline loops: CDR1 MNHEY, CDR2 SMNVEV (reference sequence). This chain's CDR3 is CASSSSRAGGNEQYF.

V gene TRBV5-4 combines with J gene TRBJ2-2, with TRBD2 matching over 12 bases. This CDR3 spans 18 amino acids. CDR1 is SGHNT, CDR2 YYREEE, per germline (reference sequence). V was pared by 0 bases and J by 3 bases, with 6 bases of the junction left unmatched. The CDR3 spells CASSLGLAGGRDTGELFF. DNA for the CDR3: TGTGCCAGCAGCTTGGGGCTAGCGGGGGGGCGTGACACCGGGGAGCTGTTTTTT.

The chain joins TRBV5-1 to TRBJ1-6; 7 bases are a match to TRBD1. There are 15 residues in the CDR3. The trim removed 3 bases at V and 5 bases at J, leaving 5 bases unmatched. Germline V lookup: CDR1 SGHRS, CDR2 YFSETQ. The CDR3 sequence is CASSWSGTDNSPLHF. CDR3 bases: TGCGCCAGCAGCTGGTCCGGGACAGATAATTCACCCCTCCACTTT. Using reference TRBV5-1 and TRBJ1-6 for the parts outside the CDR3, the full variable domain is KAGVTQTPRYLIKTRGQQVTLSCSPISGHRSVSWYQQTPGQGLQFLFEYFSETQRNKGNFPGRFSGRQFSNSRSEMNVSTLELGDSALYLCASSWSGTDNSPLHFGNGTRLTVT.

There are a few counts of this clone. J is TRBJ1-5 and V is TRBV10-2; TRBD1 matches at 8 bases. This CDR3 contains 17 residues. With 0 bases clipped from V and 5 bases from J, the junction kept 9 bases outside the gene matches. The germline CDR1 and CDR2 sequences are WSHSY and SAAADI. CDR3: CASSESRAQGAYQPQHF. The CDR3, as DNA: TGCGCCAGCAGTGAGTCGAGGGCTCAGGGGGCTTATCAGCCCCAGCATTTT.